The sequence of this T cell receptor (beta chain) was determined in a study of blood T cells in healthy people across ages. Study outcomes and limitations: The study found more naive CD4+ cells and higher diversity in long-lived than aged donors.

Total RNA, at least 6 micrograms per sample, was extracted from PBMCs. With regard to this clonotype: Its antigen is undetermined.

A second roughly 7 to 12 cycle PCR used barcoded and J-beta primers. Each TCR beta cDNA got a 12-nucleotide random molecular identifier. MiXCR was run by TCRdb on the 5' RACE reads, yielding one entry per CDR3 protein. The sample has 1.5 million to 2 million distinct CDR3 sequences; roughly a third are singletons. V lost 5 bases to trimming and J lost 3 bases; unmatched junction nucleotides: 8. The germline CDR1 and CDR2 sequences are DFQATT and SNEGSKA (reference sequence). This CDR3 spans 15 amino acids. What was sequenced was blood. The chain has TRBV20-1 and TRBJ2-3; 10 bases agree with TRBD2. This clonotype originated in a woman in her thirties in good health. CDR3: CSASGLARFTDTQYF. The CDR3 nucleotides read TGCAGTGCTTCGGGACTAGCGAGGTTTACAGATACGCAGTATTTT.